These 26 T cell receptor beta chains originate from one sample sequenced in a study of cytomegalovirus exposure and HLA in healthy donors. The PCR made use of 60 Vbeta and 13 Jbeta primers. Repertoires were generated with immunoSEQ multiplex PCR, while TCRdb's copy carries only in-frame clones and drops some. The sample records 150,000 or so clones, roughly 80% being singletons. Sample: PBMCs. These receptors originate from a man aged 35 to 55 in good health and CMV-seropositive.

This chain's CDR3 is CASSSSAGELFF. In DNA form, the CDR3 reads TGTGCCAGTAGTAGTTCGGCCGGGGAGCTGTTTTTT. The chain combines TRBV19 with TRBJ2-2; D is ambiguous. This CDR3 spans 12 amino acids. CDR1 and CDR2 from the germline V gene are LNHDA and SQIVND (reference sequence). Trimming stripped 4 bases from V and 6 bases from J, with 6 bases between.

This CDR3 reads CASPGGGNTEAFF. Here the CDR3 DNA reads TGTGCCAGCCCGGGGGGAGGAAACACTGAAGCTTTCTTT. The V call is TRBV6-8, the J call TRBJ1-1; possibly TRBD1 for D (5 bases). The CDR3 has 13 residues. Looked up from germline, CDR1 is MNHGY and CDR2 is SAAAGT. The V end lost 8 bases, the J end lost 2 bases, and 12 bases lay between the germline ends.

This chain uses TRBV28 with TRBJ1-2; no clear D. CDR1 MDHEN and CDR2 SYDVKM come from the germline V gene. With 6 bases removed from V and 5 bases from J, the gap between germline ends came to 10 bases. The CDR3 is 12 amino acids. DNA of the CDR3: TGTGCCAGCAGCCCTTCGCGGTATGGCTACACCTTC. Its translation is CASSPSRYGYTF.

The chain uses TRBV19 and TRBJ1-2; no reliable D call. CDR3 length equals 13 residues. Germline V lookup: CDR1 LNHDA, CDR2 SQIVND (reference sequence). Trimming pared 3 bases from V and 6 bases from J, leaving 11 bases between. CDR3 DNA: TGTGCCAGTAGTATGAGGGCTGGGGATGGCTACACCTTC. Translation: CASSMRAGDGYTF. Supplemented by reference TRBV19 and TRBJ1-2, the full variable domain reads DGGITQSPKYLFRKEGQNVTLSCEQNLNHDAMYWYRQDPGQGLRLIYYSQIVNDFQKGDIAEGYSVSREKKESFPLTVTSAQKNPTAFYLCASSMRAGDGYTFGSGTRLTVV.

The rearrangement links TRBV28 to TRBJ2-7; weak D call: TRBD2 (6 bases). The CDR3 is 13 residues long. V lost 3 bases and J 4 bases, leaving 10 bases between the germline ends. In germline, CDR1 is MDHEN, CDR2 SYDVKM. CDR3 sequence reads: CASSFSGVYEQYF. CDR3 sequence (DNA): TGTGCCAGCAGTTTCTCGGGGGTGTACGAGCAGTACTTC.

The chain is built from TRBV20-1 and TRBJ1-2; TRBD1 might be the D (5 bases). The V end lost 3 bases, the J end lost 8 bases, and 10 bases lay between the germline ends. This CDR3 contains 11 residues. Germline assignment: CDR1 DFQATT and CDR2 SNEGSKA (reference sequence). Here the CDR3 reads CSARWGDGYTF. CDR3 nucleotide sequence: TGCAGTGCTAGGTGGGGGGACGGCTACACCTTC.

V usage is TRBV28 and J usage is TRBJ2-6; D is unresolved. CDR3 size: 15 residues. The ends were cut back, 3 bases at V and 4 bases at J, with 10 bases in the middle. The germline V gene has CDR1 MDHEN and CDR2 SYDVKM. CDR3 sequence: CASSLGQAGANVLTF. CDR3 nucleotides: TGTGCCAGCAGTTTGGGTCAGGCAGGGGCCAACGTCCTGACTTTC.

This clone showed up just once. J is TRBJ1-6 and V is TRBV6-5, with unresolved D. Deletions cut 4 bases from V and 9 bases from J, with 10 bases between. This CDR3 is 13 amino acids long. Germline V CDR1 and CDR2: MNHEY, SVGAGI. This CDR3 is CASSLEDFSPLHF. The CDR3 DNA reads TGTGCCAGCAGTTTAGAGGATTTTTCACCCCTCCACTTT.

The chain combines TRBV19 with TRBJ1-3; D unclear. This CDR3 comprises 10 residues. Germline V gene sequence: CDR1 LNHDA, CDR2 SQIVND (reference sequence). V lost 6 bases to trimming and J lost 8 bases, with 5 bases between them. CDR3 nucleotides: TGTGCCAGTAGGAGGGACACCATATATTTT. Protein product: CASRRDTIYF. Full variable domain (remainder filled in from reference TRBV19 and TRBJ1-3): DGGITQSPKYLFRKEGQNVTLSCEQNLNHDAMYWYRQDPGQGLRLIYYSQIVNDFQKGDIAEGYSVSREKKESFPLTVTSAQKNPTAFYLCASRRDTIYFGEGSWLTVV.

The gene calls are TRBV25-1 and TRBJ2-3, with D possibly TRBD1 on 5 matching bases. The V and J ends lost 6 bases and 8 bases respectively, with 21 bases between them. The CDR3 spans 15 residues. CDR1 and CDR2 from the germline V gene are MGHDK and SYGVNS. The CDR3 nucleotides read TGTGCCAGCAGCGAGCAGGGCCCTGTTTTGGGTACGCAGTATTTT. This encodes CASSEQGPVLGTQYF.

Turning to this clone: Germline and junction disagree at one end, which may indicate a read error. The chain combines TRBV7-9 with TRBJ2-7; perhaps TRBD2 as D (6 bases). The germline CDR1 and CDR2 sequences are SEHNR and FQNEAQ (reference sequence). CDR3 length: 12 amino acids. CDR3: CSSSLGGLEQYF. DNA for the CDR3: TGTTCCAGCAGCTTAGGAGGGCTCGAGCAGTACTTC.

The chain's CDR3 is CASGLVVGSPQETQYF. Written as DNA, the CDR3 is TGTGCTAGTGGTTTGGTTGTAGGGAGTCCCCAAGAGACCCAGTACTTC. The chain carries TRBV12-5 and TRBJ2-5; tentatively, D is TRBD2 (5 bases). The CDR3 has 16 residues. The V end was cut by 0 bases, the J end by 1 base, with 12 bases between. The V gene's germline CDR1 is LGHNT and CDR2 FRNRAP.

The CDR3 protein is CASNSHYGYTF. CDR3 nucleotide sequence: TGTGCCAGTAACTCCCACTATGGCTACACCTTC. The chain uses TRBV19 and TRBJ1-2; the D is unclear. This CDR3 has 11 residues. The V end lost 7 bases, the J end lost 3 bases, and 6 bases lay between the germline ends. Per the germline V gene, CDR1 is LNHDA and CDR2 is SQIVND (reference sequence). The full variable domain, rest sourced from reference TRBV19 and TRBJ1-2, is DGGITQSPKYLFRKEGQNVTLSCEQNLNHDAMYWYRQDPGQGLRLIYYSQIVNDFQKGDIAEGYSVSREKKESFPLTVTSAQKNPTAFYLCASNSHYGYTFGSGTRLTVV.

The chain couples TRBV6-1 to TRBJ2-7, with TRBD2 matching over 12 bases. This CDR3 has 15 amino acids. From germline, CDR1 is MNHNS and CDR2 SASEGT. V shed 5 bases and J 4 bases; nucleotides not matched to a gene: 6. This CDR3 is CASSSGLAGLYEQYF. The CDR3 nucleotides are TGTGCCAGCAGTTCCGGACTAGCGGGACTTTACGAGCAGTACTTC.

CDR3 bases: TGCGCCAGCAGCCATAGGGGGCGCGACACTGAAGCTTTCTTT. This encodes CASSHRGRDTEAFF. V is TRBV5-1 and J is TRBJ1-1; 7 nucleotides match TRBD1. Germline CDR1 SGHRS, CDR2 YFSETQ. J was trimmed by 3 bases and V by 4 bases; bases with no gene match: 6. The CDR3 totals 14 residues.

The CDR3 DNA follows: TGTGCCAGCAGCTTAGGCCGGGCAGGGAAGTCCTACGAGCAGTACTTC. Protein sequence: CASSLGRAGKSYEQYF. The chain has TRBV13 and TRBJ2-7, with D possibly matching TRBD1 (5 bases). Germline V lookup: CDR1 PRHDT, CDR2 FYEKMQ (reference sequence). CDR3 length: 16 residues. V gave up 0 bases and J gave up 1 base, with 13 bases separating them.

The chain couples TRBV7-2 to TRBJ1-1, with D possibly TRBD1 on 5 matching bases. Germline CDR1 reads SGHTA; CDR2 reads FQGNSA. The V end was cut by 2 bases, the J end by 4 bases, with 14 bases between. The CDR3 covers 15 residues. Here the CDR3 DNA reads TGTGCCAGCAGCTTACAGGGTATGCTCGGCACTGAAGCTTTCTTT. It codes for CASSLQGMLGTEAFF.

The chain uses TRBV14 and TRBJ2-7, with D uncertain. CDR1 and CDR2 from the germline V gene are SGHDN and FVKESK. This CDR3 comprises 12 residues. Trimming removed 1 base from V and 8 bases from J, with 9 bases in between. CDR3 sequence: CASSQASLKQYF. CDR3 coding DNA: TGTGCCAGCAGCCAAGCCTCTCTTAAGCAGTACTTC.

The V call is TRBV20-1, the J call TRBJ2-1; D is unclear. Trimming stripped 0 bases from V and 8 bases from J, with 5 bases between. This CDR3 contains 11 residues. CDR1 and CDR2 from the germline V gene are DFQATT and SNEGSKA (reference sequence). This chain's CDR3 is CSAREGYEQFF. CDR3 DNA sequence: TGCAGTGCTAGAGAGGGCTATGAGCAGTTCTTC.

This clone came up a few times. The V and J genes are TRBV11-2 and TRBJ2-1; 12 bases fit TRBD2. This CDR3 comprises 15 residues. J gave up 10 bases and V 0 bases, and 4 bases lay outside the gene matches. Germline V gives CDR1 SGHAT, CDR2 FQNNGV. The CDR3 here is CASSLEASGRAEQFF. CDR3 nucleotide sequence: TGTGCCAGCAGCTTAGAGGCTAGCGGGAGGGCAGAGCAGTTCTTC.

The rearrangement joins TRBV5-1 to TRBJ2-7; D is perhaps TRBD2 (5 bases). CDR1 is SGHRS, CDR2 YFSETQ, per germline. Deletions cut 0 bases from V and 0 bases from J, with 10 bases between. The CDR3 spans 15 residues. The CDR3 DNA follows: TGCGCCAGCAGCTTGGCCGGACTTTTCTCCTACGAGCAGTACTTC. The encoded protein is CASSLAGLFSYEQYF.

CDR3 protein: CASSVKGADYGYTF. Written as DNA, the CDR3 is TGTGCCAGCAGCGTTAAGGGGGCGGACTATGGCTACACCTTC. J is TRBJ1-2 and V is TRBV9, with 7 nucleotides matching TRBD1. The CDR3 length is 14 residues. Germline CDR1 and CDR2: SGDLS and YYNGEE. V gave up 2 bases and J gave up 3 bases; unmatched junction bases: 4.

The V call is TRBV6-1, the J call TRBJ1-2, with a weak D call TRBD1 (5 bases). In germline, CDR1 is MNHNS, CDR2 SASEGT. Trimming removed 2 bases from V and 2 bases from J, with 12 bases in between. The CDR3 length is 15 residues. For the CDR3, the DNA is TGTGCCAGCAGTGAATCCTGGGGCGCGAACTATGGCTACACCTTC. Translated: CASSESWGANYGYTF.

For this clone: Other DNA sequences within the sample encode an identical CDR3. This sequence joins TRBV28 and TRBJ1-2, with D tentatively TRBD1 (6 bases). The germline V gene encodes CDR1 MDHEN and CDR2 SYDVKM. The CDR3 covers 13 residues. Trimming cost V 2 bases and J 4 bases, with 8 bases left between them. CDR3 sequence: CASSLGQSYGYTF. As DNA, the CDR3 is TGTGCCAGCAGTTTAGGACAGTCCTATGGCTACACCTTC.

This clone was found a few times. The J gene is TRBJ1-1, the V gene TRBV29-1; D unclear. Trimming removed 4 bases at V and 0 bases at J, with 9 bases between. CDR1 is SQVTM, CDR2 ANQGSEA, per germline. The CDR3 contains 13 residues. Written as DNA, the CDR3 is TGCAGCGTTGTACTAGGACTGAACACTGAAGCTTTCTTT. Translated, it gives CSVVLGLNTEAFF.

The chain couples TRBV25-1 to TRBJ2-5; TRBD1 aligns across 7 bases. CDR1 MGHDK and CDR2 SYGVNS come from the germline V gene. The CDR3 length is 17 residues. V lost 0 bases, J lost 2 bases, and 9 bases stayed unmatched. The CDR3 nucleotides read TGTGCCAGCAGTGAATACACGACAGGGCCATCTCAAGAGACCCAGTACTTC. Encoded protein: CASSEYTTGPSQETQYF.